The 21 T cell receptor beta chains below come from one sample, sequenced in a study of blood T cell repertoires in COVID-19. TCRdb's copy holds only in-frame clones and misses some; the assay was immunoSEQ multiplex PCR. The data show about 280,000 clones, around 90% seen once. The specimen was peripheral blood. All receptors derive from a man between 18 and 35 years old with active or convalescent COVID-19.

This chain links TRBV5-5 with TRBJ1-3, with D unresolved. Germline CDR1 SGHKS, CDR2 YYEKEE (reference sequence). The V gene lost 0 bases and the J gene lost 4 bases, with 8 bases spanning the gap. The CDR3 extends over 14 amino acids. The CDR3 here is CASSLAQLGNTIYF. In nucleotides, the CDR3 is TGTGCCAGCAGCTTGGCGCAGTTGGGAAACACCATATATTTT.

V and J are TRBV6-5 and TRBJ2-5; TRBD2 aligns across 10 bases. Trimming removed 8 bases from V and 4 bases from J; junction bases left unmatched: 4. The CDR3 is 13 residues long. From germline, CDR1 is MNHEY and CDR2 SVGAGI. CDR3: CASGSGGGETQYF. The CDR3 DNA is TGTGCCAGCGGGAGCGGGGGGGGAGAGACCCAGTACTTC.

This clone was found once. The chain couples TRBV21-1 to TRBJ1-5; TRBD1, as called in the table, went unchecked against the DNA. TRBV21-1 corresponds to a pseudogene. The CDR3 sequence is 16 residues long. The DNA of the CDR3 is TGTGCCAGCAGCAAAGTCCGGTCAGGGGGAAACCAGCCCCAGCATTTT. It specifies CASSKVRSGGNQPQHF.

This sequence joins TRBV7-2 and TRBJ1-3; D unresolved. The CDR3 loop spans 14 amino acids. V was trimmed by 8 bases and J by 1 base, leaving 12 bases between them. Germline V gene lookup returns CDR1 SGHTA and CDR2 FQGNSA. The CDR3: CASASELSGNTIYF. Here the CDR3 DNA reads TGTGCCAGCGCCTCAGAACTATCTGGAAACACCATATATTTT.

This chain connects TRBV7-9 to TRBJ2-2; D uncertain. The V and J ends lost 3 bases and 1 base respectively, with 6 bases between them. The CDR3 extends over 14 amino acids. CDR1 and CDR2 from the germline V gene are SEHNR and FQNEAQ (reference sequence). The CDR3 is CASSFNRNTGELFF. CDR3 in DNA: TGTGCCAGCAGCTTTAACAGGAACACCGGGGAGCTGTTTTTT. Full variable domain (outside the CDR3, taken from reference TRBV7-9 and TRBJ2-2): DTGVSQNPRHKITKRGQNVTFRCDPISEHNRLYWYRQTLGQGPEFLTYFQNEAQLEKSRLLSDRFSAERPKGSFSTLEIQRTEQGDSAMYLCASSFNRNTGELFFGEGSRLTVL.

The rearrangement links TRBV7-9 to TRBJ1-2; 11 nucleotides agree with TRBD1. CDR3 length: 16 residues. Per the germline V gene, CDR1 is SEHNR and CDR2 is FQNEAQ (reference sequence). V gave up 4 bases and J gave up 5 bases; unmatched junction bases: 9. The CDR3 nucleotides read TGTGCCAGCAGCTCCCGGACAGGGGGCGCAATATATGGCTACACCTTC. It yields the protein CASSSRTGGAIYGYTF. The whole variable domain, filled in from reference TRBV7-9 and TRBJ1-2, reads DTGVSQNPRHKITKRGQNVTFRCDPISEHNRLYWYRQTLGQGPEFLTYFQNEAQLEKSRLLSDRFSAERPKGSFSTLEIQRTEQGDSAMYLCASSSRTGGAIYGYTFGSGTRLTVV.

The chain has TRBV3-1 (or the pseudogene TRBV3-2) and TRBJ1-6, with TRBD1 matching 7 bases. The germline gives CDR1 LGHDT, CDR2 YNNKEL (reference sequence). Unmatched junction bases numbered 6, after V lost 5 bases and J lost 8 bases. This CDR3 is 14 amino acids long. This CDR3 is CASSYRGRDSPLHF. The CDR3 DNA is TGTGCCAGCAGCTACAGGGGAAGGGATTCACCCCTCCACTTT.

The chain's CDR3 is CASSSDRGPSVGKLFF. The CDR3 region has the DNA TGTGCCAGCAGCTCCGACAGGGGACCATCGGTGGGAAAACTGTTTTTT. The rearrangement uses TRBV11-1 and TRBJ1-4; TRBD1 agrees at 8 bases. With V trimmed by 4 bases and J by 10 bases, 14 bases remained unmatched. Per the germline V gene, CDR1 is SGHAT and CDR2 is FQDESV (reference sequence). The CDR3 is made up of 16 amino acids.

Worth noting for this clone: The junction does not match germline at one end; this may be a read error. This chain joins TRBV5-1 and TRBJ1-1; tentative D call: TRBD1 (5 bases). The CDR3 is made up of 13 amino acids. CDR1 is SGHRS, CDR2 YFSETQ, per germline. The CDR3 nucleotides are TGCGCCAGCAGCTTACCAGGGAACCCTGAAGCTTTCTTT. Protein product: CASSLPGNPEAFF.

This chain links TRBV11-3 with TRBJ1-1; D is ambiguous. CDR1 is SGHNT and CDR2 is YENEEA in the germline V gene. Between the trimmed V and J ends, which lost 1 base and 5 bases, there was a span of 8 bases. The length of the CDR3 is 13 residues. The CDR3 is CASSLGSGTEAFF. The DNA for the CDR3 is TGTGCCAGCAGCTTAGGTTCGGGGACTGAAGCTTTCTTT.

This chain connects TRBV5-6 to TRBJ1-1; tentatively, D is TRBD1 (5 bases). CDR3 length: 14 residues. Trimming cost V 2 bases and J 5 bases, with 13 bases left between them. The germline CDR1 and CDR2 sequences are SGHDT and YYEEEE. CDR3 in amino acids: CASSLHWGDTEAFF. As DNA, the CDR3 is TGTGCCAGCAGCTTACATTGGGGGGATACTGAAGCTTTCTTT.

The V gene is TRBV4-2, the J gene TRBJ1-1, with TRBD1 identical over 10 bases. Trimming at V came to 3 bases and at J to 7 bases, leaving 5 bases not matched to a gene. The CDR3 contains 14 residues. CDR1 and CDR2 (germline): LGHNA, YNFKEQ. The CDR3 loop reads CASSHSGTGVEAFF. CDR3 bases: TGTGCCAGCAGCCACAGCGGGACAGGGGTTGAAGCTTTCTTT.

This chain uses TRBV7-2 with TRBJ2-7; D might be TRBD2 (5 bases). In germline, CDR1 is SGHTA, CDR2 FQGNSA. This CDR3 region has 15 residues. The ends were cut back, 5 bases at V and 4 bases at J, with 18 bases in the middle. The CDR3 loop reads CASSTSPGNLYEQYF. The CDR3 DNA reads TGTGCCAGCAGCACGAGTCCCGGGAACCTTTACGAGCAGTACTTC.

In the case of this clone: The conserved phenylalanine or tryptophan normally closing the CDR3 is absent here, so this likely arose from a read error. No DNA is shown, since the ends of the CDR3 on it are uncertain; the CDR3 is the one TCRdb lists. The gene calls are TRBV11-2 and TRBJ2-7; the DNA was not used to check the table's D call, TRBD1. Germline lookup yields CDR1 SGHAT and CDR2 FQNNGV. The CDR3 spans 12 amino acids, including both terminal residues. The CDR3 is CASSMTGPHHSL.

The V gene is TRBV19, the J gene TRBJ2-4; 7 bases are a match to TRBD1. V shed 3 bases and J 4 bases; nucleotides not matched to a gene: 6. The length of the CDR3 is 15 residues. CDR1 is LNHDA and CDR2 is SQIVND in the germline V gene (reference sequence). The CDR3 DNA reads TGTGCCAGTAGTATTAAGGGGGCGGCGAAAAACATTCAGTACTTC. This sequence encodes CASSIKGAAKNIQYF.

The V and J genes are TRBV11-2 and TRBJ2-3; TRBD2 matches at 11 bases. V trimming: 4 bases; J trimming: 0 bases; junction bases outside the gene matches: 3. Per the germline V gene, CDR1 is SGHAT and CDR2 is FQNNGV. CDR3 length: 16 residues. For the CDR3, the DNA is TGTGCCAGCAGCTCAACTAGCGGGGGTAGCACAGATACGCAGTATTTT. This encodes CASSSTSGGSTDTQYF.

The table lists this clone with a few counts. The J gene is TRBJ1-3, the V gene TRBV27; D may be TRBD1 (6 bases). The CDR3 runs to 16 residues. Germline V lookup: CDR1 MNHEY, CDR2 SMNVEV (reference sequence). Trimming left V 2 bases short and J 1 base short, with 12 bases between. CDR3 bases: TGTGCCAGCAGTTTAGGGGTCCAGGGGTCTGGAAACACCATATATTTT. Translating it yields CASSLGVQGSGNTIYF.

The chain links TRBV10-3 to TRBJ2-5; D gene unclear. The CDR3 is 13 amino acids. Looked up from germline, CDR1 is ENHRY and CDR2 is SYGVKD. The ends were cut back, 10 bases at V and 2 bases at J, with 14 bases in the middle. The CDR3 DNA is TGTGCCAGTACAGCCACCGGTCAAGAGACCCAGTACTTC. The encoded protein is CASTATGQETQYF.

This clone was seen a handful of times. This sequence joins TRBV3-1 (or the pseudogene TRBV3-2) and TRBJ2-3, with 8 nucleotides matching TRBD2. CDR3 size: 18 residues. Trimming took 1 base from V and 8 from J; bases not matched to a gene: 17. Germline-derived CDR1 and CDR2 are LGHDT and YNNKEL (reference sequence). CDR3 DNA sequence: TGTGCCAGCAGCCAAGCCGGGGAGTTAGCGGGGTTTGGGGTTACGCAGTATTTT. It codes for CASSQAGELAGFGVTQYF.

In its sample, this clone was seen once. V and J are TRBV4-1 and TRBJ1-2; tentative D call: TRBD1 (5 bases). Looked up from germline, CDR1 is MGHRA and CDR2 is YSYEKL. The CDR3 has 15 amino acids. V lost 1 base and J 1 base, leaving 10 bases between the germline ends. The CDR3 DNA reads TGCGCCAGCAGCCAAGGTGACGACAGTAACTATGGCTACACCTTC. This sequence encodes CASSQGDDSNYGYTF.

The V call is TRBV19, the J call TRBJ2-7, with 8 bases that match TRBD2. Germline loops: CDR1 LNHDA, CDR2 SQIVND (reference sequence). V lost 6 bases to trimming and J lost 3 bases; unmatched junction nucleotides: 4. The CDR3 contains 13 residues. CDR3 sequence reads: CASSGLASYEQYF. Here the CDR3 DNA reads TGTGCCAGTAGCGGACTAGCAAGCTACGAGCAGTACTTC.